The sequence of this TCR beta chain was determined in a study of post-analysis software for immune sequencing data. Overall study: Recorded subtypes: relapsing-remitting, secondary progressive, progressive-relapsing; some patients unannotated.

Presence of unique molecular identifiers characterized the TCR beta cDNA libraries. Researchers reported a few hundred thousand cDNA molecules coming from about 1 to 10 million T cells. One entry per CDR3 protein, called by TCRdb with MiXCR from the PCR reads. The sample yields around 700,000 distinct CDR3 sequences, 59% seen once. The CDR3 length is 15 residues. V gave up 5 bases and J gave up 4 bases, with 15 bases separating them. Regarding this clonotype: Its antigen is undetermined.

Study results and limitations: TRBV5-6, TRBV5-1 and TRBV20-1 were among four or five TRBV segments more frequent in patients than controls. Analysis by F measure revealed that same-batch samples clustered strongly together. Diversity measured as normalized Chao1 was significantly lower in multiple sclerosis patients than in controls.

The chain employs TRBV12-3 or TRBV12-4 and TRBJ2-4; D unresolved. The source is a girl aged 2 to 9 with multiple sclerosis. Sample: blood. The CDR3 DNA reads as TGTGCCAGCAGTCCTGAAGCGAGTCTTAAAAACATTCAGTACTTC. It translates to CASSPEASLKNIQYF.